The 5 T cell receptor beta chains in this list originate from one sample, sequenced in a study of preoperative IRX-2 immunotherapy in early breast cancer. The protocol was immunoSEQ multiplex PCR, while the TCRdb copy is restricted to in-frame clones and leaves out a portion. Here the sample spans some 11,000 clones, roughly 76% being singletons. Treatment noted: preoperative locoregional IRX-2 cytokine immunotherapy. Sequencing was performed on lymph node tissue, taken before IRX-2 immunotherapy. Receptors originate from a human donor with breast cancer.

This chain connects TRBV5-1 to TRBJ2-7; D is undetermined. Trimming left V 4 bases short and J 1 base short, with 18 bases between. The germline V gene has CDR1 SGHRS and CDR2 YFSETQ. The CDR3 covers 16 residues. The CDR3 protein is CASSLAALTGSYEQYF. Written as DNA, the CDR3 is TGCGCCAGCAGCCTTGCGGCTTTGACCGGATCCTACGAGCAGTACTTC.

Concerning this clone: The junction and the germline gene differ at one end; a read error may be behind it. A base in the sequence is ambiguous or unread; the matching residue is shown as X. This chain uses TRBV5-1 with TRBJ2-7; either TRBD1 or TRBD2 may supply D (5 bases each). The CDR3 covers 14 residues. Germline-derived CDR1 and CDR2 are SGHRS and YFSETQ. For the CDR3, the DNA is TGCGCCAGCAGTTCCTGGGACGGGCCCTACGAGCAGTAYTTC. This encodes CASSSWDGPYEQXF. The entire CDR3 is CASSSWDGPYEQYF.

This chain links TRBV7-8 with TRBJ2-5; the D gene is possibly TRBD2 (6 bases). The CDR3 has 15 amino acids. Trimming took 2 bases from V and 4 from J, leaving 14 bases between them. Germline CDR1 SGHVS, CDR2 FQNEAQ. In DNA form, the CDR3 reads TGTGCCAGCAGCTTAAACCCGAGACTAGTAGAGACCCAGTACTTC. Translating it yields CASSLNPRLVETQYF.

The chain links TRBV6-7 to TRBJ2-1, with 11 bases identical to TRBD2. TRBV6-7 counts as an open reading frame of uncertain function. V lost 6 bases, J lost 7 bases, and 5 bases stayed unmatched. The CDR3 covers 14 residues. The CDR3 DNA is TGTGCCAGCAGCTCTAGCGGGAGGCGAAATGAGCAGTTCTTC. Translated: CASSSSGRRNEQFF.

This chain links TRBV6-8 with TRBJ1-2; a weak D match, TRBD1 (5 bases). The CDR3 loop spans 15 amino acids. V shed 5 bases and J shed 4 bases, with 17 bases lying between them. Germline V gene sequence: CDR1 MNHGY, CDR2 SAAAGT. CDR3 nucleotide sequence: TGTGCCAGCAGTAATCTCGGGGCGCGAGGCTATGGCTACACCTTC. Translated: CASSNLGARGYGYTF.